This is a list of T cell receptor beta chains from one sample in a study of CD8 T cells in ankylosing spondylitis. From the 5' RACE reads, TCRdb called clonotypes with MiXCR, one entry per CDR3 protein. The sample gives roughly 700,000 distinct CDR3 sequences, roughly 19% of which show up once; around 20% is in the top ten. Sequencing input: blood, either unsorted or a sorted T cell fraction (not recorded which). The receptors shown here come from a male donor with ankylosing spondylitis. The CDR3 runs from the conserved cysteine through the conserved F or W. Fields, in order: CDR3 protein, CDR3 DNA, J gene, V gene, clone size, D gene. D genes are given only for firm matches. Clone size appears in some rows only: once, few, many, or a class for an expanded clone.

cdr3_aa: CSARPPRDTNYGYTF
cdr3_nt: TGCAGTGCTAGACCTCCTCGGGACACAAACTATGGCTACACCTTC
j_call: TRBJ1-2
v_call: TRBV20-1
clone_size: -
d_call: -

cdr3_aa: CASSLGTSGGAGETQYF
cdr3_nt: TGTGCCAGCAGCTTAGGGACTAGCGGGGGGGCCGGAGAGACCCAGTACTTC
j_call: TRBJ2-5
v_call: TRBV7-6
clone_size: -
d_call: TRBD2

cdr3_aa: CSARGHPQPQHF
cdr3_nt: TGCAGTGCTAGGGGACACCCTCAGCCCCAGCATTTT
j_call: TRBJ1-5
v_call: TRBV20-1
clone_size: many
d_call: -

cdr3_aa: CSARGGAGGINEQYF
cdr3_nt: TGCAGTGCTAGAGGGGGGGCAGGGGGCATTAACGAGCAGTACTTC
j_call: TRBJ2-7
v_call: TRBV20-1
clone_size: few
d_call: TRBD1

cdr3_aa: CASSLSRAGTEAFF
cdr3_nt: TGTGCCAGCAGTTTATCACGGGCTGGCACTGAAGCTTTCTTT
j_call: TRBJ1-1
v_call: TRBV12-3/TRBV12-4
clone_size: few
d_call: -

cdr3_aa: CASSLETTQETQYF
cdr3_nt: TGCGCCAGCAGCTTGGAGACTACTCAAGAGACCCAGTACTTC
j_call: TRBJ2-5
v_call: TRBV5-1
clone_size: few
d_call: -

cdr3_aa: CASGTSGIYEQYF
cdr3_nt: TGTGCCAGCGGTACTAGCGGGATCTACGAGCAGTACTTC
j_call: TRBJ2-7
v_call: TRBV7-9
clone_size: -
d_call: TRBD2

cdr3_aa: CASSPRGGEQYF
cdr3_nt: TGTGCCAGCAGCCCACGGGGGGGCGAGCAGTACTTC
j_call: TRBJ2-7
v_call: TRBV7-2
clone_size: -
d_call: TRBD2

cdr3_aa: CASSQVGPGLAASSSYNEQFF
cdr3_nt: TGTGCCAGCAGCCAAGTTGGGCCGGGACTAGCGGCTTCCAGCTCCTACAATGAGCAGTTCTTC
j_call: TRBJ2-1
v_call: TRBV4-2
clone_size: few
d_call: TRBD2

cdr3_aa: CSVQQNLAGGTDTQYF
cdr3_nt: TGCAGCGTTCAACAAAATTTAGCGGGGGGCACAGATACGCAGTATTTT
j_call: TRBJ2-3
v_call: TRBV29-1
clone_size: -
d_call: TRBD2

cdr3_aa: CASSPLGTFSYNEQFF
cdr3_nt: TGCGCCAGCAGTCCCCTCGGGACATTCTCCTACAATGAGCAGTTCTTC
j_call: TRBJ2-1
v_call: TRBV4-1
clone_size: many
d_call: -

cdr3_aa: CASSSPSTASSGNTIYF
cdr3_nt: TGTGCCAGCAGCTCCCCCTCGACGGCGAGCTCTGGAAACACCATATATTTT
j_call: TRBJ1-3
v_call: TRBV7-2
clone_size: few
d_call: -

cdr3_aa: CASTSFSGSSYNEQFF
cdr3_nt: TGCGCCAGCACCTCCTTTAGCGGGAGCTCCTACAATGAGCAGTTCTTC
j_call: TRBJ2-1
v_call: TRBV4-1
clone_size: -
d_call: TRBD2

cdr3_aa: CASSLNSPNTEAFF
cdr3_nt: TGTGCCAGCAGTCTGAACAGCCCTAACACTGAAGCTTTCTTT
j_call: TRBJ1-1
v_call: TRBV12-3/TRBV12-4
clone_size: many
d_call: -

cdr3_aa: CASSPGTSGRGLLYEQYF
cdr3_nt: TGTGCCAGCAGCCCCGGGACTAGCGGGAGGGGGCTCCTGTACGAGCAGTACTTC
j_call: TRBJ2-7
v_call: TRBV3-1
clone_size: -
d_call: TRBD2

cdr3_aa: CASSSRDRGDGYEQYF
cdr3_nt: TGTGCCAGCAGTTCCCGGGACAGGGGAGACGGCTACGAGCAGTACTTC
j_call: TRBJ2-7
v_call: TRBV2
clone_size: -
d_call: TRBD1

cdr3_aa: CSARDRGVISLAFF
cdr3_nt: TGCAGTGCTAGAGACAGGGGAGTTATTAGTCTAGCTTTCTTT
j_call: TRBJ1-1
v_call: TRBV20-1
clone_size: many
d_call: -

cdr3_aa: CSAKQGKWSNQPQHF
cdr3_nt: TGCAGTGCTAAACAGGGGAAGTGGAGCAATCAGCCCCAGCATTTT
j_call: TRBJ1-5
v_call: TRBV20-1
clone_size: -
d_call: TRBD1

cdr3_aa: CASSRERGGGPDTQYF
cdr3_nt: TGCGCCAGCAGCCGCGAGAGGGGAGGGGGCCCAGATACGCAGTATTTT
j_call: TRBJ2-3
v_call: TRBV5-1
clone_size: -
d_call: -

cdr3_aa: CASSPESGEGSYEQYF
cdr3_nt: TGTGCCAGCAGCCCAGAGTCGGGGGAAGGCTCCTACGAGCAGTACTTC
j_call: TRBJ2-7
v_call: TRBV4-2
clone_size: few
d_call: -

cdr3_aa: CASSLFSGGPDTQYF
cdr3_nt: TGTGCCAGCAGCTTATTTTCGGGAGGGCCAGATACGCAGTATTTT
j_call: TRBJ2-3
v_call: TRBV7-3
clone_size: -
d_call: TRBD2

cdr3_aa: CASSSTGVYAEAFF
cdr3_nt: TGCGCCAGCAGCTCGACAGGGGTCTACGCTGAAGCTTTCTTT
j_call: TRBJ1-1
v_call: TRBV5-1
clone_size: -
d_call: TRBD1

cdr3_aa: CSASQLAASYNEQFF
cdr3_nt: TGCAGTGCTAGCCAACTAGCGGCCTCCTACAATGAGCAGTTCTTC
j_call: TRBJ2-1
v_call: TRBV20-1
clone_size: few
d_call: TRBD2

cdr3_aa: CASSQDRQGTTNEKLFF
cdr3_nt: TGCGCCAGCAGCCAAGATCGACAGGGGACGACTAATGAAAAACTGTTTTTT
j_call: TRBJ1-4
v_call: TRBV4-3
clone_size: -
d_call: TRBD1

cdr3_aa: CSACDRERSTDTQYF
cdr3_nt: TGCAGTGCTTGTGACAGGGAGAGGTCGACAGATACGCAGTATTTT
j_call: TRBJ2-3
v_call: TRBV20-1
clone_size: -
d_call: TRBD1

cdr3_aa: CSASGEDTQYF
cdr3_nt: TGCAGTGCTAGTGGGGAGGATACGCAGTATTTT
j_call: TRBJ2-3
v_call: TRBV20-1
clone_size: -
d_call: -

cdr3_aa: CASSQDRGGTSGSDEQFF
cdr3_nt: TGCGCCAGCAGCCAAGATAGGGGCGGGACTAGCGGGAGTGATGAGCAGTTCTTC
j_call: TRBJ2-1
v_call: TRBV4-1
clone_size: few
d_call: TRBD2

cdr3_aa: CSALTGEVLGYTF
cdr3_nt: TGCAGTGCTCTGACAGGGGAGGTTCTTGGCTACACCTTC
j_call: TRBJ1-2
v_call: TRBV20-1
clone_size: few
d_call: TRBD1

cdr3_aa: CASSATGGNYYGYTF
cdr3_nt: TGTGCCAGCAGCGCTACAGGGGGCAATTACTATGGCTACACCTTC
j_call: TRBJ1-2
v_call: TRBV6-1
clone_size: few
d_call: TRBD1

cdr3_aa: CASSQLHTSTEANEQFF
cdr3_nt: TGTGCCAGCAGCCAACTTCATACTTCGACGGAAGCCAATGAGCAGTTCTTC
j_call: TRBJ2-1
v_call: TRBV4-2
clone_size: -
d_call: -

cdr3_aa: CATSRDRRTLWYTEAFF
cdr3_nt: TGTGCCACCAGCAGAGATCGGCGGACCCTGTGGTACACTGAAGCTTTCTTT
j_call: TRBJ1-1
v_call: TRBV15
clone_size: -
d_call: -

cdr3_aa: CASSQDLYVNEQFF
cdr3_nt: TGCGCCAGCAGCCAAGATCTATACGTCAATGAGCAGTTCTTC
j_call: TRBJ2-1
v_call: TRBV4-3
clone_size: -
d_call: -

cdr3_aa: CSVPDYGYTF
cdr3_nt: TGCAGCGTTCCGGACTATGGCTACACCTTC
j_call: TRBJ1-2
v_call: TRBV29-1
clone_size: few
d_call: -

cdr3_aa: CASSFSHGSYEQYF
cdr3_nt: TGTGCCAGCAGTTTTTCGCACGGATCCTACGAGCAGTACTTC
j_call: TRBJ2-7
v_call: TRBV12-3/TRBV12-4
clone_size: many
d_call: -

cdr3_aa: CASSVEASGPYEQYF
cdr3_nt: TGTGCCAGCAGCGTAGAGGCTAGCGGGCCCTACGAGCAGTACTTC
j_call: TRBJ2-7
v_call: TRBV9
clone_size: few
d_call: TRBD2

cdr3_aa: CASSLLAGAEGTQYF
cdr3_nt: TGCGCCAGCAGCCTACTAGCGGGGGCCGAGGGTACGCAGTATTTT
j_call: TRBJ2-3
v_call: TRBV5-1
clone_size: few
d_call: TRBD2

cdr3_aa: CASSFSQGLSGANVLTF
cdr3_nt: TGTGCCAGCAGTTTTTCACAGGGCCTCTCTGGGGCCAACGTCCTGACTTTC
j_call: TRBJ2-6
v_call: TRBV12-3/TRBV12-4
clone_size: -
d_call: -

cdr3_aa: CASSQVVGGPRWELFF
cdr3_nt: TGCGCCAGCAGCCAAGTTGTGGGGGGCCCTAGGTGGGAGCTGTTTTTT
j_call: TRBJ2-2
v_call: TRBV4-1
clone_size: few
d_call: -

cdr3_aa: CASSRRQGMSEKLFF
cdr3_nt: TGTGCCAGCAGCCGGAGACAGGGGATGAGTGAAAAACTGTTTTTT
j_call: TRBJ1-4
v_call: TRBV3-1
clone_size: few
d_call: TRBD1

cdr3_aa: CASSLEAGRYNEQFF
cdr3_nt: TGCGCCAGCAGCTTGGAGGCAGGTCGTTACAATGAGCAGTTCTTC
j_call: TRBJ2-1
v_call: TRBV5-1
clone_size: -
d_call: -

cdr3_aa: CASSSILLRYEQYF
cdr3_nt: TGTGCCAGCAGTTCAATATTGCTTCGATACGAGCAGTACTTC
j_call: TRBJ2-7
v_call: TRBV12-3/TRBV12-4
clone_size: -
d_call: -

cdr3_aa: CATSDTNTGELFF
cdr3_nt: TGTGCCACCAGTGACACGAACACCGGGGAGCTGTTTTTT
j_call: TRBJ2-2
v_call: TRBV24-1
clone_size: few
d_call: -

cdr3_aa: CASSFGMDRVYEQFF
cdr3_nt: TGTGCCAGCAGCTTCGGGATGGACCGAGTCTATGAGCAGTTCTTC
j_call: TRBJ2-1
v_call: TRBV5-5
clone_size: -
d_call: -

cdr3_aa: CASSLISGLEAFF
cdr3_nt: TGTGCCAGCAGTTTAATTTCGGGACTTGAAGCTTTCTTT
j_call: TRBJ1-1
v_call: TRBV27
clone_size: -
d_call: -

cdr3_aa: CASRRPRLNEQFF
cdr3_nt: TGTGCCAGCAGGCGCCCACGACTTAATGAGCAGTTCTTC
j_call: TRBJ2-1
v_call: TRBV12-3/TRBV12-4
clone_size: few
d_call: -

cdr3_aa: CASSRGQGARDGELFF
cdr3_nt: TGTGCCAGCAGCCGCGGACAGGGGGCGAGGGACGGGGAGCTGTTTTTT
j_call: TRBJ2-2
v_call: TRBV11-2
clone_size: -
d_call: TRBD1

cdr3_aa: CASSPPDRESTDTQYF
cdr3_nt: TGTGCCAGCAGCCCTCCAGACAGGGAGAGCACAGATACGCAGTATTTT
j_call: TRBJ2-3
v_call: TRBV7-9
clone_size: -
d_call: TRBD1

cdr3_aa: CASSLLYGGGVSTDTQYF
cdr3_nt: TGTGCCAGCAGTTTATTGTATGGCGGAGGGGTTAGCACAGATACGCAGTATTTT
j_call: TRBJ2-3
v_call: TRBV28
clone_size: -
d_call: -

cdr3_aa: CASSLDVRLGYEQYF
cdr3_nt: TGTGCCAGCAGCTTAGATGTCAGGCTCGGGTACGAGCAGTACTTC
j_call: TRBJ2-7
v_call: TRBV7-2
clone_size: -
d_call: -

cdr3_aa: CASSNILAGGGYEQYF
cdr3_nt: TGTGCCAGCAGCAACATCCTAGCGGGAGGGGGATACGAGCAGTACTTC
j_call: TRBJ2-7
v_call: TRBV12-3/TRBV12-4
clone_size: -
d_call: TRBD2

cdr3_aa: CASSQLGQGAYEQYF
cdr3_nt: TGCGCCAGCAGCCAACTAGGACAGGGAGCCTACGAGCAGTACTTC
j_call: TRBJ2-7
v_call: TRBV4-1
clone_size: few
d_call: TRBD1

cdr3_aa: CAWSRTSLREGGTNEKLFF
cdr3_nt: TGTGCCTGGAGTCGGACCAGCCTCCGGGAAGGGGGAACTAATGAAAAACTGTTTTTT
j_call: TRBJ1-4
v_call: TRBV30
clone_size: -
d_call: -

cdr3_aa: CSANLRQAYLYSNQPQHF
cdr3_nt: TGCAGTGCCAATCTCCGACAGGCCTACCTTTATAGCAATCAGCCCCAGCATTTT
j_call: TRBJ1-5
v_call: TRBV20-1
clone_size: many
d_call: -

cdr3_aa: CASSDPHYGTDDYTF
cdr3_nt: TGTGCCAGCAGCGACCCTCACTACGGGACAGACGATTACACCTTC
j_call: TRBJ1-2
v_call: TRBV7-9
clone_size: -
d_call: TRBD1

cdr3_aa: CASSDSRDYAQETQYF
cdr3_nt: TGTGCCAGCAGTGATTCTAGGGACTACGCACAAGAGACCCAGTACTTC
j_call: TRBJ2-5
v_call: TRBV25-1
clone_size: -
d_call: TRBD2